The rows below give T cell receptor beta chains drawn from one sample of a study of Ad26.COV2.S vaccination and SARS-CoV-2 variants. Here immunoSEQ multiplex PCR was the method, and the copy in TCRdb shows in-frame clones only, minus some. The repertoire includes about 350,000 clones, 80% to 90% of them detected once, and 2.5% to 3.5% sits in the top ten. The sample in question was peripheral blood, obtained in a trial of Ad26.COV2.S vaccine versus placebo. The receptors here all came from a person aged 18 to 65 who received the Ad26.COV2.S COVID-19 vaccine or a placebo. CDR3s include the opening cysteine and the closing phenylalanine or tryptophan. Each record gives: D gene, V gene, J gene, CDR3 DNA, CDR3 protein. D genes are given only for firm matches.

d_call: NA; v_call: TRBV27; j_call: TRBJ2-1; cdr3_nt: TGTGCCAGCAGCTTAAACAATGAGCAGTTCTTC; cdr3_aa: CASSLNNEQFF
d_call: NA; v_call: TRBV7-6; j_call: TRBJ1-1; cdr3_nt: TGTGCCAGCAGAAACACAGGGCGATCAACTGAAGCTTTCTTT; cdr3_aa: CASRNTGRSTEAFF
d_call: TRBD1; v_call: TRBV5-6; j_call: TRBJ2-3; cdr3_nt: TGTGCCAGCAGTCTGATTGGACAGGGGGGCACAGATACGCAGTATTTT; cdr3_aa: CASSLIGQGGTDTQYF
d_call: TRBD2; v_call: TRBV6-5; j_call: TRBJ2-5; cdr3_nt: TGTGCCAGCAGGGCGGGAGGCTCGGGGGAGACCCAGTACTTC; cdr3_aa: CASRAGGSGETQYF
d_call: TRBD2; v_call: TRBV27; j_call: TRBJ2-7; cdr3_nt: TGTGCCAGCAGGAGCGCCGTAGCGGGCTACGAGCAGTACTTC; cdr3_aa: CASRSAVAGYEQYF
d_call: NA; v_call: TRBV5-6; j_call: TRBJ1-2; cdr3_nt: TGTGCCAGCAGCGTCCCGGGCCCGATCGGGGGCAGTAACTATGGCTACACCTTC; cdr3_aa: CASSVPGPIGGSNYGYTF
d_call: NA; v_call: TRBV9; j_call: TRBJ2-2; cdr3_nt: TGTGCCAGCAGCGGCCAGGGAACGAACACCGGGGAGCTGTTTTTT; cdr3_aa: CASSGQGTNTGELFF
d_call: NA; v_call: TRBV6-5; j_call: TRBJ1-5; cdr3_nt: TGTGCCAGCAGCCTTGAATATAGCAATCAGCCCCAGCATTTT; cdr3_aa: CASSLEYSNQPQHF
d_call: TRBD2; v_call: TRBV4-3; j_call: TRBJ2-2; cdr3_nt: TGCGCCAGCAGCCAAGAGACTAGCGGGGGGGAGACCGGGGAGCTGTTTTTT; cdr3_aa: CASSQETSGGETGELFF
d_call: NA; v_call: TRBV19; j_call: TRBJ2-1; cdr3_nt: TGTGCCAGCCAAACTCGGGACTCCTACAATGAGCAGTTCTTC; cdr3_aa: CASQTRDSYNEQFF
d_call: NA; v_call: TRBV9; j_call: TRBJ2-7; cdr3_nt: TGTGCCAGCAGCGAGGGGACCTCCTACGAGCAGTACTTC; cdr3_aa: CASSEGTSYEQYF
d_call: TRBD1; v_call: TRBV7-2; j_call: TRBJ2-7; cdr3_nt: TGTGCCAGCAGCTTAGATGGGACAGGGACCTACGAGCAGTACTTC; cdr3_aa: CASSLDGTGTYEQYF